These 30 T cell receptor beta chains originate from one sample sequenced in a study of blood T cell repertoires in COVID-19. Profiled with immunoSEQ multiplex PCR; TCRdb holds only in-frame clones, not every one. The sample contains under 250,000 clones, 80% to 90% of which appear only once. The sample taken for sequencing was PBMCs or T cells enriched from blood (not recorded which). Receptors were obtained from a woman aged 40 to 50 who had been exposed to COVID-19.

CDR3 in DNA: TGTGCCAGCAGCTCCCTCCGTAATGAGCAGTTCTTC. Its translation is CASSSLRNEQFF. The chain uses TRBV5-6 and TRBJ2-1, with no clear D. The germline V gene encodes CDR1 SGHDT and CDR2 YYEEEE. V shed 3 bases and J shed 7 bases, with 8 bases lying between them. This CDR3 comprises 12 residues.

On this clone itself: Other DNA sequences within the sample encode an identical CDR3. The chain links TRBV11-1 to TRBJ1-1; D is unresolved. CDR3 size: 13 residues. The germline V gene encodes CDR1 SGHAT and CDR2 FQDESV (reference sequence). Trimming took off 1 base at V and 1 base at J, with 4 bases between the two ends. In DNA, the CDR3 is TGTGCCAGCAGCTTAGGTCGGAACACTGAAGCTTTCTTT. Protein sequence: CASSLGRNTEAFF.

The rearrangement links TRBV4-3 to TRBJ2-3, with 8 nucleotides matching TRBD2. Germline V gene lookup returns CDR1 LGHNA and CDR2 YSLEER. CDR3 size: 17 residues. Germline trimming cut 0 bases from V and 1 base from J; bases unmatched to any gene: 6. As DNA, the CDR3 is TGCGCCAGCAGCCAAGATCGGCTCGGGGGGGGCACAGATACGCAGTATTTT. Protein: CASSQDRLGGGTDTQYF.

The chain combines TRBV9 with TRBJ1-4, with D possibly TRBD1 on 6 matching bases. V lost 4 bases and J 1 base, leaving 8 bases between the germline ends. The germline V gene has CDR1 SGDLS and CDR2 YYNGEE. The CDR3 is made up of 14 amino acids. CDR3 amino acids: CASSLDRTNEKLFF. DNA for the CDR3: TGTGCCAGCAGCCTGGACAGAACTAATGAAAAACTGTTTTTT.

The V gene is TRBV28, the J gene TRBJ2-5; 9 nucleotides line up with TRBD2. The ends lost 4 bases at V and 2 bases at J; junction bases unmatched: 8. CDR1 is MDHEN, CDR2 SYDVKM, per germline. The CDR3 consists of 16 residues. The CDR3: CASSSPAAGGQETQYF. CDR3 DNA: TGTGCCAGCAGTTCCCCCGCGGCGGGGGGGCAAGAGACCCAGTACTTC. The complete variable domain, with remaining parts taken from reference TRBV28 and TRBJ2-5, reads DVKVTQSSRYLVKRTGEKVFLECVQDMDHENMFWYRQDPGLGLRLIYFSYDVKMKEKGDIPEGYSVSREKKERFSLILESASTNQTSMYLCASSSPAAGGQETQYFGPGTRLLVL.

The rearrangement uses TRBV5-1 and TRBJ2-7, with TRBD1 matching over 8 bases. The trim removed 4 bases at V and 2 bases at J, leaving 8 bases unmatched. The CDR3 consists of 15 residues. CDR1 is SGHRS, CDR2 YFSETQ, per germline. CDR3 sequence (DNA): TGCGCCAGCAGCGGGGGACAGGCGGGCACCTACGAGCAGTACTTC. This codes for CASSGGQAGTYEQYF. Full variable domain (outside the CDR3, taken from reference TRBV5-1 and TRBJ2-7): KAGVTQTPRYLIKTRGQQVTLSCSPISGHRSVSWYQQTPGQGLQFLFEYFSETQRNKGNFPGRFSGRQFSNSRSEMNVSTLELGDSALYLCASSGGQAGTYEQYFGPGTRLTVT.

This chain uses TRBV6-5 with TRBJ1-6; 7 bases fit TRBD1. Germline assignment: CDR1 MNHEY and CDR2 SVGAGI. With 2 bases clipped from V and 6 bases from J, the junction kept 7 bases outside the gene matches. The CDR3 runs to 16 residues. The CDR3 DNA sequence: TGTGCCAGCAGTTACAGGAGAGGGGGCGGTAATTCACCCCTCCACTTT. This gives the protein CASSYRRGGGNSPLHF.

This clone was seen a few times. The J gene is TRBJ2-1, the V gene TRBV7-9, with 7 bases identical to TRBD1. The CDR3 covers 17 residues. V shed 5 bases and J 4 bases; nucleotides not matched to a gene: 14. CDR1 is SEHNR and CDR2 is FQNEAQ in the germline V gene (reference sequence). As DNA, the CDR3 is TGTGCCAGCAGCAAGGACAGGCAGGTAGGGGTTTACAATGAGCAGTTCTTC. Amino acid sequence: CASSKDRQVGVYNEQFF.

The gene calls are TRBV4-1 and TRBJ1-4; D possibly corresponds to TRBD1 (6 bases). The germline V and J ends were trimmed by 4 bases and 0 bases, with 15 bases remaining between them. The CDR3 length is 17 residues. Looked up from germline, CDR1 is MGHRA and CDR2 is YSYEKL. CDR3 sequence reads: CASSLPAQGSTNEKLFF. Here the CDR3 DNA reads TGCGCCAGCAGCCTACCCGCCCAGGGGTCAACTAATGAAAAACTGTTTTTT.

The gene calls are TRBV11-2 and TRBJ1-1; D gene ambiguous. The germline gives CDR1 SGHAT, CDR2 FQNNGV. Trimming stripped 5 bases from V and 0 bases from J, with 16 bases between. The CDR3 runs 16 residues. The CDR3 protein is CASSPRSEGMNTEAFF. Here the CDR3 DNA reads TGTGCCAGCAGCCCTCGTAGCGAGGGTATGAACACTGAAGCTTTCTTT. Combining the CDR3 with reference TRBV11-2 and TRBJ1-1 gives the whole variable domain EAGVAQSPRYKIIEKRQSVAFWCNPISGHATLYWYQQILGQGPKLLIQFQNNGVVDDSQLPKDRFSAERLKGVDSTLKIQPAKLEDSAVYLCASSPRSEGMNTEAFFGQGTRLTVV.

The chain joins TRBV21-1 to TRBJ2-7; TRBD1 is the table's D call, not checked against the DNA. TRBV21-1 counts as a pseudogene. The CDR3 length is 16 residues. CDR3 protein: CASSKFRDRDRYEQYF. In DNA form, the CDR3 reads TGTGCCAGCAGCAAATTTCGGGACAGAGACCGCTACGAGCAGTACTTC.

The CDR3 is CASSFRDRHEKLFF. The CDR3 coding sequence is TGTGCCAGCAGCTTTCGGGACAGGCATGAAAAACTGTTTTTT. The chain joins TRBV13 to TRBJ1-4; 8 bases are a match to TRBD1. The CDR3 runs 14 residues. J was trimmed by 6 bases and V by 3 bases; bases with no gene match: 3. Germline loops: CDR1 PRHDT, CDR2 FYEKMQ (reference sequence). Full variable domain (remainder filled in from reference TRBV13 and TRBJ1-4): AAGVIQSPRHLIKEKRETATLKCYPIPRHDTVYWYQQGPGQDPQFLISFYEKMQSDKGSIPDRFSAQQFSDYHSELNMSSLELGDSALYFCASSFRDRHEKLFFGSGTQLSVL.

The V call is TRBV5-1, the J call TRBJ1-5; D gene unclear. Germline CDR1 and CDR2: SGHRS and YFSETQ. Trimming took off 4 bases at V and 2 bases at J, with 10 bases between the two ends. This CDR3 has 14 amino acids. This CDR3 is CASSARGGNQPQHF. As DNA, the CDR3 is TGCGCCAGCAGCGCGCGGGGTGGCAATCAGCCCCAGCATTTT.

V usage is TRBV12-3 or TRBV12-4 and J usage is TRBJ1-1; D remains ambiguous. The CDR3 totals 13 residues. V was pared by 3 bases and J by 1 base, with 6 bases between. This CDR3 reads CASSFNRNTEAFF. The DNA of the CDR3 is TGTGCCAGCAGTTTTAATCGGAACACTGAAGCTTTCTTT.

V and J are TRBV7-2 and TRBJ2-5; D perhaps matches TRBD1 (5 bases). CDR1 is SGHTA, CDR2 FQGNSA, per germline. Trimming removed 4 bases from V and 2 bases from J, with 14 bases in between. The CDR3 has 15 residues. The CDR3 loop reads CASSWVLGPQETQYF. Here the CDR3 DNA reads TGTGCCAGCAGCTGGGTCCTGGGGCCTCAAGAGACCCAGTACTTC.

The chain employs TRBV28 and TRBJ2-1; D is perhaps TRBD2 (6 bases). The CDR3 spans 19 residues. The germline V and J ends were trimmed by 3 bases and 4 bases, with 25 bases remaining between them. Germline V gene lookup returns CDR1 MDHEN and CDR2 SYDVKM. In DNA form, the CDR3 reads TGTGCCAGCAGTTTGCGACCGCGGGACTGGATGACCCATTACAATGAGCAGTTCTTC. Translation: CASSLRPRDWMTHYNEQFF.

The chain has TRBV3-1 (or the pseudogene TRBV3-2) and TRBJ2-6; no definite D call. V gave up 6 bases and J gave up 2 bases, with 11 bases separating them. This CDR3 has 15 residues. Germline CDR1 reads LGHDT; CDR2 reads YNNKEL (reference sequence). The CDR3 DNA follows: TGTGCCAGCAGTCGACGGAGTCCTGGGGCCAACGTCCTGACTTTC. Protein sequence: CASSRRSPGANVLTF.

V usage is TRBV20-1 and J usage is TRBJ1-5, with D possibly TRBD1 on 6 matching bases. The germline V and J ends were trimmed by 3 bases and 5 bases, with 14 bases remaining between them. Looked up from germline, CDR1 is DFQATT and CDR2 is SNEGSKA (reference sequence). The CDR3 consists of 14 residues. The CDR3, as DNA: TGCAGTGCTAGTTTAAACAGGGCCCATCAGCCCCAGCATTTT. Protein: CSASLNRAHQPQHF.

The chain employs TRBV6-5 and TRBJ2-3; D is possibly TRBD1 (5 bases). Per the germline V gene, CDR1 is MNHEY and CDR2 is SVGAGI. The CDR3 contains 14 residues. V was cut by 7 bases and J by 3 bases, with 14 bases left in between. The CDR3 DNA reads TGTGCCAGCACCCCGACAGCGCTTACAGATACGCAGTATTTT. The encoded protein is CASTPTALTDTQYF.

This clone was observed a single time. The chain employs TRBV10-3 and TRBJ1-2, with 7 bases identical to TRBD1. The CDR3 consists of 16 residues. Per germline, CDR1 ENHRY and CDR2 SYGVKD. V was pared by 4 bases and J by 4 bases, with 12 bases of the junction left unmatched. The CDR3 reads CAISGPPGQTTYGYTF. CDR3 nucleotide sequence: TGTGCCATCAGTGGACCCCCGGGACAGACGACCTATGGCTACACCTTC.

This clone has a handful of counts. The rearrangement joins TRBV28 to TRBJ2-5, with D perhaps matching TRBD2 (6 bases). CDR3 length: 15 amino acids. With 6 bases removed from V and 5 bases from J, the gap between germline ends came to 19 bases. Germline CDR1 reads MDHEN; CDR2 reads SYDVKM. CDR3 residues: CASSSPTRGRETQYF. CDR3 DNA sequence: TGTGCCAGCAGCTCACCTACCCGGGGGAGGGAGACCCAGTACTTC. The full variable domain, completed using reference TRBV28 and TRBJ2-5, is DVKVTQSSRYLVKRTGEKVFLECVQDMDHENMFWYRQDPGLGLRLIYFSYDVKMKEKGDIPEGYSVSREKKERFSLILESASTNQTSMYLCASSSPTRGRETQYFGPGTRLLVL.

The gene calls are TRBV7-6 and TRBJ2-7; 7 positions agree with TRBD1. V lost 1 base to trimming and J lost 2 bases; unmatched junction nucleotides: 5. CDR3 length: 15 amino acids. CDR1 SGHVS and CDR2 FNYEAQ come from the germline V gene. The CDR3 DNA sequence: TGTGCCAGCAGCTTAGAAGGGGGCGGAGCCTACGAGCAGTACTTC. As protein: CASSLEGGGAYEQYF.

The J gene is TRBJ1-1, the V gene TRBV5-6; 12 nucleotides align to TRBD1. V was pared by 1 base and J by 5 bases, with 6 bases of the junction left unmatched. The CDR3 contains 16 residues. Germline V gene lookup returns CDR1 SGHDT and CDR2 YYEEEE. CDR3 sequence reads: CASSLPGQGASTEAFF. The CDR3 DNA reads as TGTGCCAGCAGCTTGCCGGGACAGGGGGCGAGTACTGAAGCTTTCTTT.

The V call is TRBV4-3, the J call TRBJ2-5; no clear D gene. This CDR3 region has 14 residues. Trimming left V 2 bases short and J 0 bases short, with 7 bases between. Germline-derived CDR1 and CDR2 are LGHNA and YSLEER. The CDR3 loop is CASSQRDNQETQYF. The CDR3 DNA is TGCGCCAGCAGCCAAAGAGACAACCAAGAGACCCAGTACTTC.

This clone has only a few counts. This sequence joins TRBV5-1 and TRBJ2-2; D remains ambiguous. The length of the CDR3 is 15 residues. Deletions cut 1 base from V and 0 bases from J, with 7 bases between. Germline loops: CDR1 SGHRS, CDR2 YFSETQ. The CDR3 sequence is CASSLNAANTGELFF. The CDR3 nucleotides are TGCGCCAGCAGCTTGAATGCGGCGAACACCGGGGAGCTGTTTTTT.

The chain recombines TRBV6-6 with TRBJ2-3; 8 nucleotides line up with TRBD2. The CDR3 covers 14 residues. Germline lookup yields CDR1 MNHNY and CDR2 SVGAGI (reference sequence). V lost 4 bases to trimming and J lost 5 bases; unmatched junction nucleotides: 5. The CDR3 is CASSSGRGGDTQYF. The CDR3 region has the DNA TGTGCCAGCAGTTCCGGGAGGGGGGGAGATACGCAGTATTTT.

The chain uses TRBV13 and TRBJ1-2; 8 nucleotides match TRBD1. V shed 4 bases, J shed 8 bases, and the junction held 9 bases outside the gene matches. The CDR3 has 14 amino acids. Looked up from germline, CDR1 is PRHDT and CDR2 is FYEKMQ (reference sequence). CDR3 nucleotide sequence: TGTGCCAGCAGCTCGCCGGGAGCAGGGGGCGGCTACACCTTC. Its protein is CASSSPGAGGGYTF.

The rearrangement joins TRBV18 to TRBJ2-1; TRBD1 might be the D (5 bases). Germline-derived CDR1 and CDR2 are KGHSH and LQKENI. With 6 bases removed from V and 4 bases from J, the gap between germline ends came to 16 bases. The length of the CDR3 is 15 residues. The CDR3 here is CASSPPSTGYNEQFF. DNA for the CDR3: TGTGCCAGCTCGCCCCCCAGCACAGGATACAATGAGCAGTTCTTC.

This sequence joins TRBV7-2 and TRBJ2-2; 7 bases match TRBD2. V shed 4 bases and J 0 bases; nucleotides not matched to a gene: 5. CDR1 SGHTA and CDR2 FQGNSA come from the germline V gene. This CDR3 region has 16 residues. CDR3 in DNA: TGTGCCAGCAGCTCTGGGGGGGGAACGAACACCGGGGAGCTGTTTTTT. Encoded protein: CASSSGGGTNTGELFF.

The chain joins TRBV6-2 or TRBV6-3 to TRBJ1-5; no firm D call. CDR3 length: 14 amino acids. The germline V gene has CDR1 MNHEY and CDR2 SVGEGT. With 4 bases removed from V and 0 bases from J, the gap between germline ends came to 7 bases. CDR3 sequence reads: CASSLSVSNQPQHF. The CDR3 nucleotides are TGTGCCAGCAGTTTGTCCGTTAGCAATCAGCCCCAGCATTTT.